This TCR beta chain came from a study of CD8 T cells in Susac syndrome. cDNA came from approximately 0.5 to 1 ug RNA primed by random hexamers. TCRdb fed the immunoSEQ multiplex PCR reads into MiXCR, producing one record per CDR3 protein. The table lists about 430,000 distinct CDR3 sequences, approximately 85% of them singletons. This CDR3 is built from 14 residues. Germline V gene data show CDR1 as MGHRA and CDR2 as YSYEKL. Between the trimmed V and J ends, which lost 1 base and 5 bases, there was a span of 11 bases. The sequencing sample was made of CD8+ T cells from PBMCs. The receptor comes from a human donor with multiple sclerosis. The chain has TRBV4-1 and TRBJ2-5; the D gene could be TRBD1 or TRBD2 (5 bases each). DNA for the CDR3: TGCGCCAGCAGCCAAGTCATGGGGACGGAGACCCAGTACTTC. Translation: CASSQVMGTETQYF.